Detailed here is one T cell receptor (beta chain). It has no known antigen specificity. No base-level quality is on record; no much larger clone is a single base apart. This sample was taken from a study of blood T cell repertoires in COVID-19 (dated by TCRdb to the early 2020s). Turning to the overall study: Collaborator samples came from the United States, Italy and Spain and covered acute and convalescent phases of COVID-19. The prospective study material was composed of cDNA or gDNA derived from T cells, B-cell-depleted T cells, or PBMCs. The dataset comprised deeply sampled blood TCRbeta repertoires from subjects exposed to, actively infected with, or recovered from COVID-19. The repertoires were made available in a free public database intended to serve as a resource for research on the immune response to SARS-CoV-2. The samples were drawn from two sources: the first 160 participants of the ongoing ImmuneRACE study, and 1,000 to 1,500 subjects contributed by 6 global collaborators. The sample metadata nearly always contained a de-identified subject ID, COVID-19 status, age in years and sex. Where HLA class I and class II types were available, the types were taken from metadata supplied by the sample provider, not from assay-based typing. Results and caveats for the whole study, not just this receptor: The quantity of clinical and demographic metadata differed by source and by participant and was supplied without curation.

The collaborating institutions used their own protocols to collect whole blood in K2EDTA tubes. For TCRbeta analysis, collaborator samples were shipped as frozen whole blood, as isolated PBMCs, or as DNA extracted from either sample type. TCRbeta CDR3 regions were amplified from genomic DNA using the immunoSEQ Assay, a bias-controlled multiplex PCR. In the authors' own workflow: Within the assay, amplification of reference gene primers was used to estimate how many nucleated cells each sample contained. To quantify the absolute abundance of each unique TCRbeta CDR3 rearrangement, sequence reads were collapsed and filtered. For each sample, productive Simpson clonality was calculated by taking the square root of Simpson's diversity index across productive rearrangements. TCRdb's version of the immuneACCESS table is confined to in-frame rearrangements and falls short of the full clone set. An unresolved V gene accounts for under half of the shortfall where checked; the remainder is of unknown origin. V, J and clone size are taken as reported in that table, and D and trimming were inferred from the DNA itself. In this sample the table shows over 250,000 clones, over 75% of which occur a single time. In total, the top ten clones hold 2% to 2.5% of the sample.

Compared with germline, V lacks 2 bases and J lacks 6 bases; bases without a gene match: 7. According to the germline V gene, CDR1 reads MDHEN and CDR2 reads SYDVKM. Taken from cysteine to phenylalanine, the CDR3 has 16 residues. CDR3 DNA is the only sequence kept; it has 48 bases, read in frame from the first base. The clonotype originates from a woman aged 50 to 60 with acute or convalescent COVID-19. The sequencing input was peripheral blood. Rearrangement joined TRBV28 to TRBJ2-2, and 9 junction bases match TRBD2. The sequenced DNA is TGTGCCAGCAGTTTACCGGGACTAGCAGGCGCCGGGGAGCTGTTTTTT. The resulting protein is CASSLPGLAGAGELFF. The entire variable domain, with the stretches around the CDR3 drawn from the reference TRBV28 and TRBJ2-2 proteins, is DVKVTQSSRYLVKRTGEKVFLECVQDMDHENMFWYRQDPGLGLRLIYFSYDVKMKEKGDIPEGYSVSREKKERFSLILESASTNQTSMYLCASSLPGLAGAGELFFGEGSRLTVL.